This record concerns one T cell receptor (beta chain) sequence. This specimen belongs to a study of shared T cell receptors in the human thymus. The CDR3 is 16 residues long. The junction had 9 bases not matched to a gene; V was cut back by 4 bases and J by 3 bases. CDR1 and CDR2 (germline): LNHDA, SQIVND (reference sequence). Assay: immunoSEQ multiplex PCR; the TCRdb copy retains only in-frame clones and omits some. The table lists 700,000 or so clones, 70% to 90% of them singletons. These data were likewise used in another study, on human thymus T cells. This second study says: The donors were infants in Finland with congenital heart defects, otherwise immunologically healthy.

The sample taken for sequencing was thymocytes. The TCR sequence derives from a girl less than two years old with a congenital heart defect. The chain employs TRBV19 and TRBJ1-1, with TRBD1 matching 9 bases. The CDR3 bases are TGTGCCAGTAGTACTCGGGACAGGGTTAAGGACACTGAAGCTTTCTTT. Its translation is CASSTRDRVKDTEAFF.